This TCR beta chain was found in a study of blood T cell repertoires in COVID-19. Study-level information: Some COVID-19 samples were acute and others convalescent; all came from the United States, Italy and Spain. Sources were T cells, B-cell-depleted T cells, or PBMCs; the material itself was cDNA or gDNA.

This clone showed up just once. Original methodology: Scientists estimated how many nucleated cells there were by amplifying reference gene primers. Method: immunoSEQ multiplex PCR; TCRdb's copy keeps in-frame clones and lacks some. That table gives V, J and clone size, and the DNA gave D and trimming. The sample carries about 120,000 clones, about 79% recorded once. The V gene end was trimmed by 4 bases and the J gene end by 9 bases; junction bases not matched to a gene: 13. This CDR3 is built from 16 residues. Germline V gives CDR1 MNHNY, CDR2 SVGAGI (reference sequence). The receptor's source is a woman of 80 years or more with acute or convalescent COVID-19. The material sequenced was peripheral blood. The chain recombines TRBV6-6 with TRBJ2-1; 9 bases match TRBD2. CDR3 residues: CASSLIAGVEVSEQFF. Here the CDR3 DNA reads TGTGCCAGCAGTTTAATAGCGGGAGTGGAGGTGAGTGAGCAGTTCTTC.